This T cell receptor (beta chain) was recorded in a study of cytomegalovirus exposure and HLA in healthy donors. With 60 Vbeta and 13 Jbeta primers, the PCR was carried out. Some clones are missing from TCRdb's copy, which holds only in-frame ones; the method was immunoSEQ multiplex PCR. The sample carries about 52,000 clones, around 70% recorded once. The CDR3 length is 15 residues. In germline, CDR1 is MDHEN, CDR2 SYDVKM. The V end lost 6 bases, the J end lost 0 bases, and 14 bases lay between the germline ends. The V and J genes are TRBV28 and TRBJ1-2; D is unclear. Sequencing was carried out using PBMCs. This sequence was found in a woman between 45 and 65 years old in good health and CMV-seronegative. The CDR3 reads CASRTAPGSNYGYTF. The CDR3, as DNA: TGTGCCAGCAGAACGGCCCCGGGGTCTAACTATGGCTACACCTTC.